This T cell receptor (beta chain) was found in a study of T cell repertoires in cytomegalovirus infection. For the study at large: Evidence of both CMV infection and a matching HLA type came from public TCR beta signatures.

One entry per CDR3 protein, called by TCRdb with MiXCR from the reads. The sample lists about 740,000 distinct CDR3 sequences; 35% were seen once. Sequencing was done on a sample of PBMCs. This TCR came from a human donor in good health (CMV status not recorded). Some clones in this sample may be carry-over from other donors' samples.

CDR3 in DNA: TGTGCCAGCAGCCTCGCTCAGGGTCAGCAGCCCCAGCATTTT. It yields the protein CASSLAQGQQPQHF. J is TRBJ1-5 and V is TRBV28, with D possibly TRBD1 on 5 matching bases. The V gene's germline CDR1 is MDHEN and CDR2 SYDVKM. This CDR3 has 14 residues. The V end was cut by 6 bases, the J end by 7 bases, with 16 bases between.